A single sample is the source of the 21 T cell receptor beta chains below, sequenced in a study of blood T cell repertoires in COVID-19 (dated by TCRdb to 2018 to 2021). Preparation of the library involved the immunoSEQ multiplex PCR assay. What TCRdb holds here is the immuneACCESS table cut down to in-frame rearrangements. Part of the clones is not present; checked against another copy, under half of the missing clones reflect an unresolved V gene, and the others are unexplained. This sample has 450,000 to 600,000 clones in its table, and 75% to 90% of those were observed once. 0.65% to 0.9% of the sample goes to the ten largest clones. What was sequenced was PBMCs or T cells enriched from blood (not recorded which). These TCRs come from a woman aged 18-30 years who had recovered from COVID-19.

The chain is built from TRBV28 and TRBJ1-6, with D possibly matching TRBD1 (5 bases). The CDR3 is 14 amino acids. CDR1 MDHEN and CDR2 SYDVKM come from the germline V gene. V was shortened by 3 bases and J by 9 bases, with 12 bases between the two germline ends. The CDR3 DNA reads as TGTGCCAGCAGTTTCTCGCTAGGGGTTTCACCCCTCCACTTT. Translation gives CASSFSLGVSPLHF.

CDR3 nucleotides: TGCGCCAGCAGCCTCCAGGGGCTAGCCAAAAACATTCAGTACTTC. This gives the protein CASSLQGLAKNIQYF. V usage is TRBV4-1 and J usage is TRBJ2-4, with D possibly matching TRBD1 (6 bases). CDR3 length: 15 residues. V lost 4 bases and J lost 0, with 10 bases in between. The germline gives CDR1 MGHRA, CDR2 YSYEKL.

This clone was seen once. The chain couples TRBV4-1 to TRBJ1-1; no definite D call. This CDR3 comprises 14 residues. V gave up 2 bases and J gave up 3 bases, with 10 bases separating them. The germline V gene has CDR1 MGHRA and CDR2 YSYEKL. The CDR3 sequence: CASSQTKEDTEAFF. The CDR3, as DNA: TGCGCCAGCAGCCAAACGAAGGAGGACACTGAAGCTTTCTTT.

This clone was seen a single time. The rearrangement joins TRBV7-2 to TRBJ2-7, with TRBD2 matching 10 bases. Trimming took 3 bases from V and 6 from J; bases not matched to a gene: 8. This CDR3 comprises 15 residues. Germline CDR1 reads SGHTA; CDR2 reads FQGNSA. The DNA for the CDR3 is TGTGCCAGCAGCTTCTCTAGCGGGGGCCCCGGCGAGCAGTACTTC. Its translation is CASSFSSGGPGEQYF.

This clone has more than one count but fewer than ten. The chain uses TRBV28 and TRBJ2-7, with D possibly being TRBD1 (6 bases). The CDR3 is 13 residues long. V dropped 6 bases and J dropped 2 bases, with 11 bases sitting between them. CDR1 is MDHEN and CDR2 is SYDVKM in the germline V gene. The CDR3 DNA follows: TGTGCCAGCAGGCCTCAGGGGCCCTACGAGCAGTACTTC. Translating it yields CASRPQGPYEQYF.

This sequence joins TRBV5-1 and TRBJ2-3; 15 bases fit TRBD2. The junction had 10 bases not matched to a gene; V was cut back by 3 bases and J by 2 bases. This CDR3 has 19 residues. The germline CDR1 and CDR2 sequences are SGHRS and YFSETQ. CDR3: CASSSPPGLAGGYTDTQYF. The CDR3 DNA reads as TGCGCCAGCAGCTCCCCCCCGGGACTAGCGGGGGGTTACACAGATACGCAGTATTTT.

The CDR3 DNA sequence: TGTGCCAGCACTATTATAAACACTGAAGCTTTCTTT. It encodes CASTIINTEAFF. The rearrangement links TRBV6-5 to TRBJ1-1; unclear D gene. The V end lost 7 bases, the J end lost 2 bases, and 8 bases lay between the germline ends. CDR1 is MNHEY, CDR2 SVGAGI, per germline. The CDR3 is made up of 12 amino acids.

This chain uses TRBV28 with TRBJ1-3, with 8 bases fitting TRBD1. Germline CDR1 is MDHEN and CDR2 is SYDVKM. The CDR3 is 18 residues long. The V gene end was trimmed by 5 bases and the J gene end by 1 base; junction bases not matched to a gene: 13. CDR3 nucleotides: TGTGCCAGCAGTCACCCGCTGGGACAGGTGATGTCTGGAAACACCATATATTTT. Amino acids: CASSHPLGQVMSGNTIYF.

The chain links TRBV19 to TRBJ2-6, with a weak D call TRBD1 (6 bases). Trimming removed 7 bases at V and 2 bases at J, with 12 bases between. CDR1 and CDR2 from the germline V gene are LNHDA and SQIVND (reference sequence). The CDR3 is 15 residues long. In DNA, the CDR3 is TGTGCCAGTAAGGACAGTCCCACTGGGGCCAACGTCCTGACTTTC. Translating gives CASKDSPTGANVLTF.

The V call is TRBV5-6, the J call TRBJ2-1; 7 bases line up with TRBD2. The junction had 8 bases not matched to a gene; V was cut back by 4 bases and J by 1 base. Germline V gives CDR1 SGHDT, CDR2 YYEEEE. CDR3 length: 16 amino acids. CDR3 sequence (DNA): TGTGCCAGCAGCCTACGGGGGGTTAGTTCCTACAATGAGCAGTTCTTC. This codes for CASSLRGVSSYNEQFF.

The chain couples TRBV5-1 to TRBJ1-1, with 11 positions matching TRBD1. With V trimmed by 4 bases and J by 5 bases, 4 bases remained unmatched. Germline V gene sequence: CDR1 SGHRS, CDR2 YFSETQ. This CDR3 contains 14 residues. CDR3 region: CASSIGTGGTEAFF. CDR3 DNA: TGCGCCAGCAGCATAGGGACAGGGGGGACTGAAGCTTTCTTT. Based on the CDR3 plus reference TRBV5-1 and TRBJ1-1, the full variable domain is KAGVTQTPRYLIKTRGQQVTLSCSPISGHRSVSWYQQTPGQGLQFLFEYFSETQRNKGNFPGRFSGRQFSNSRSEMNVSTLELGDSALYLCASSIGTGGTEAFFGQGTRLTVV.

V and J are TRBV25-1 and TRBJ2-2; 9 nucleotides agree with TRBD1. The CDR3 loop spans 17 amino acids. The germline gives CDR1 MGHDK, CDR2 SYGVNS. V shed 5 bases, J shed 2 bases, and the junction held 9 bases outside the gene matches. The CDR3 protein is CASSSPPGQGNTGELFF. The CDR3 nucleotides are TGTGCCAGCAGTTCTCCCCCGGGACAGGGTAACACCGGGGAGCTGTTTTTT.

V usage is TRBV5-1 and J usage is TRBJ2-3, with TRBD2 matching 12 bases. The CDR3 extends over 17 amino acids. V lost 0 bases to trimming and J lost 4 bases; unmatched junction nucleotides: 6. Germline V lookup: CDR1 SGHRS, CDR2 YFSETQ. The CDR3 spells CASSLELAGGVADTQYF. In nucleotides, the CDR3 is TGCGCCAGCAGCTTGGAACTAGCGGGGGGTGTGGCAGATACGCAGTATTTT.

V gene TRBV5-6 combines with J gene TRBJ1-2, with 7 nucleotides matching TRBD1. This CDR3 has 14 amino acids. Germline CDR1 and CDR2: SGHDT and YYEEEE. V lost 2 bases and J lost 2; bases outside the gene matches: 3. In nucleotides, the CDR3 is TGTGCCAGCAGCTTCGGACAGGCCAACTATGGCTACACCTTC. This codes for CASSFGQANYGYTF.

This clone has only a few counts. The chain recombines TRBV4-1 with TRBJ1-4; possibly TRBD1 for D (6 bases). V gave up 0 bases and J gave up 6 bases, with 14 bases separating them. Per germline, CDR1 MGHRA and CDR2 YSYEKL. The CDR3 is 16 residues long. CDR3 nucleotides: TGCGCCAGCAGCCAAGATTTGGGGGCCGGGGATGAAAAACTGTTTTTT. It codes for CASSQDLGAGDEKLFF.

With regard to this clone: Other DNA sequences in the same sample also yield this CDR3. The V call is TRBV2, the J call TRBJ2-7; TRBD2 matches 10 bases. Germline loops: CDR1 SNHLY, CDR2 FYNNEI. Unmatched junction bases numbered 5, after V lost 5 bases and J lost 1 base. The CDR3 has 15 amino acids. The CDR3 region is CASSLSGGPSYEQYF. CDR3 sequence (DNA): TGTGCCAGCAGTCTTAGCGGGGGGCCTTCCTACGAGCAGTACTTC.

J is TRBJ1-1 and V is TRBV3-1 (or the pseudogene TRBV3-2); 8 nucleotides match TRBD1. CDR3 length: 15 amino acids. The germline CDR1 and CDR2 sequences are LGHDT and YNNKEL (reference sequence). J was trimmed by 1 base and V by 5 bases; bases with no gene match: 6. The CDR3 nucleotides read TGTGCCAGCAGCTACGGGACAGGTTGGAACACTGAAGCTTTCTTT. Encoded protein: CASSYGTGWNTEAFF.

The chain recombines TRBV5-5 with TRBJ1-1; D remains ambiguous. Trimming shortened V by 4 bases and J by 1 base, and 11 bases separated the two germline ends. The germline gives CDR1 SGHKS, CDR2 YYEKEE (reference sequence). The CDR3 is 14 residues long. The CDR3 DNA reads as TGTGCCAGCAGCCCCGAGGCTTGGAACACTGAAGCTTTCTTT. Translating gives CASSPEAWNTEAFF. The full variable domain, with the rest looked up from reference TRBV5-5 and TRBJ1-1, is DAGVTQSPTHLIKTRGQQVTLRCSPISGHKSVSWYQQVLGQGPQFIFQYYEKEERGRGNFPDRFSARQFPNYSSELNVNALLLGDSALYLCASSPEAWNTEAFFGQGTRLTVV.

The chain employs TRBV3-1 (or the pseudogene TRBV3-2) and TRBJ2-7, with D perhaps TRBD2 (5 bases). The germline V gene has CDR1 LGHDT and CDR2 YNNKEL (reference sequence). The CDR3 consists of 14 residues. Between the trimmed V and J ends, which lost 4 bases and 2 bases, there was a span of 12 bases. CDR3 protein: CASSPLGVTYEQYF. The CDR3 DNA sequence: TGTGCCAGCAGCCCCCTCGGGGTAACCTACGAGCAGTACTTC.

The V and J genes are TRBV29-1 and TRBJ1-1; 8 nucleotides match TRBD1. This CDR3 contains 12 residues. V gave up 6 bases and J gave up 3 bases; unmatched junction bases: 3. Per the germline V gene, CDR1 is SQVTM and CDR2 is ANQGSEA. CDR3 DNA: TGCAGCGTAAAGGACAGGGACACTGAAGCTTTCTTT. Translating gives CSVKDRDTEAFF.

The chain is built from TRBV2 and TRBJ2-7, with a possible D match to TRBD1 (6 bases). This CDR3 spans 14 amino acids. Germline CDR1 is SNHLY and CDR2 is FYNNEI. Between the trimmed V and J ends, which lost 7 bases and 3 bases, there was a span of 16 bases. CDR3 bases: TGTGCCAGCATTCAAGACAGGAACCTCTACGAGCAGTACTTC. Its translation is CASIQDRNLYEQYF.